This T cell receptor beta chain originates from a study of breast tumors, draining lymph nodes, adjacent tissues (dated by TCRdb to 2016 to 2018). Some background on the complete study: Breast cancer patients provided tumor, adjacent nontumor tissue and axillary lymph nodes, and the study compared the TCR beta repertoires across these three sources. The study was designed to assess the relationships and possible T-cell exchange between tumor, surrounding tissue and draining lymph node repertoires in human breast cancer.

CDR1 is given as SGHRS and CDR2 as YFSETQ, both from the germline V gene. V and J are trimmed by 4 bases and 1 base, and the gene matches miss 7 bases of the junction. Spanning cysteine to phenylalanine, the CDR3 consists of 15 amino acids. The sequence is cut down to CDR3 DNA, 45 bases in frame from base 1. This clonotype was found once. Its antigen is not yet known. No much larger clone exists at a distance of one base, and base qualities are not known. A single read constitutes weak evidence. Sequencing instrument: Illumina HiSeq 2000. Multiplex PCR amplification was used to build the TCR beta chain libraries. High-throughput sequencing was used to analyze the amplified TCR beta chain products. TCRdb ran its own pipeline on the public reads, namely fastp trimming at Q25 and MiXCR clone calling, and kept in-frame beta chains. Each entry merges the rows of one CDR3 protein and shows their most common DNA and genes. The sample includes approximately 60,000 distinct CDR3 sequences, with approximately 54% observed a single time. The ten largest clonotypes hold roughly 20% of the sample.

General findings and caveats noted by the study authors: The conclusion that tumor T cells originate in lymph nodes was framed as consistent with a hypothesis rather than directly demonstrated. The data were considered consistent with most tumor T cells being derived from the lymph node and subsequently expanding within tumor tissue. Tumor T-cell repertoires showed less diversity than lymph node repertoires and more diversity than nontumor tissue repertoires, and tumor T-cell repertoires showed preferential V and J gene usage. Tumor and nontumor tissue repertoires were significantly more similar in luminal-like than in basal-like breast cancer.

The rearranged segments are TRBV5-1 and TRBJ2-7, with 8 bases matching TRBD1. The specimen was breast tumor tissue. The sequence derives from a female donor with breast cancer. Some clones in this sample may be carry-over from other donors' samples. The CDR3: CASSRDRRRSYEQYF. In nucleotide form, the sequence is TGCGCCAGCAGCAGGGACAGGAGGCGGTCCTACGAGCAGTACTTC.